The next 10 T cell receptor beta chains were all read from a single sample in a study of blood T cell repertoires in COVID-19. The data were produced by immunoSEQ multiplex PCR, yet TCRdb's version contains in-frame clones alone and is incomplete. The data show about 180,000 clones, approximately 83% seen once. Sequencing was done on a sample of peripheral blood. All receptors come from a man aged 60 to 75 with acute or convalescent COVID-19.

The sample holds one count of this clone. This rearrangement joins TRBV7-2 to TRBJ2-7; a possible D gene is TRBD2 (5 bases). Trimming removed 6 bases at V and 3 bases at J, with 12 bases between. The CDR3 runs to 13 residues. Per germline, CDR1 SGHTA and CDR2 FQGNSA. The CDR3 spells CASSSSGNYEQYF. CDR3 nucleotides: TGTGCCAGCAGTTCCAGCGGAAACTACGAGCAGTACTTC.

The V and J genes are TRBV4-1 and TRBJ2-2; D is possibly TRBD2 (6 bases). Deletions cut 0 bases from V and 0 bases from J, with 8 bases between. Germline V gives CDR1 MGHRA, CDR2 YSYEKL. The CDR3 consists of 16 residues. Here the CDR3 reads CASSQDGGANTGELFF. The CDR3, as DNA: TGCGCCAGCAGCCAAGATGGCGGGGCGAACACCGGGGAGCTGTTTTTT.

V and J are TRBV7-2 and TRBJ2-3; perhaps TRBD1 as D (6 bases). Looked up from germline, CDR1 is SGHTA and CDR2 is FQGNSA. The CDR3 length is 16 residues. The germline V and J ends were trimmed by 3 bases and 4 bases, with 17 bases remaining between them. CDR3 loop: CASSLYRASMADTQYF. In nucleotides, the CDR3 is TGTGCCAGCAGCTTGTACAGGGCCAGTATGGCAGATACGCAGTATTTT.

The chain recombines TRBV7-2 with TRBJ2-7; TRBD2 matches at 7 bases. The CDR3 has 15 residues. V shed 6 bases, J shed 0 bases, and the junction held 8 bases outside the gene matches. The germline CDR1 and CDR2 sequences are SGHTA and FQGNSA. The CDR3 loop reads CASRLAVAGSYEQYF. CDR3 DNA sequence: TGTGCCAGCAGGCTAGCGGTGGCGGGCTCCTACGAGCAGTACTTC.

J is TRBJ1-6 and V is TRBV2; D call uncertain. The germline gives CDR1 SNHLY, CDR2 FYNNEI. Deletions cut 4 bases from V and 2 bases from J, with 12 bases between. The CDR3 covers 16 residues. The CDR3 spells CASSGETRTYNSPLHF. The CDR3 DNA reads TGTGCCAGCAGTGGCGAGACACGGACCTATAATTCACCCCTCCACTTT.

This clone was seen only a few times. The chain recombines TRBV20-1 with TRBJ2-7; D uncertain. In germline, CDR1 is DFQATT, CDR2 SNEGSKA (reference sequence). Trimming took off 3 bases at V and 6 bases at J, with 9 bases between the two ends. The CDR3 is 11 amino acids. The CDR3 spells CSASPYGEQYF. The CDR3 DNA reads as TGCAGTGCTAGCCCCTATGGCGAGCAGTACTTC.

The rearrangement joins TRBV7-3 to TRBJ2-3, with 13 bases fitting TRBD2. V shed 6 bases, J shed 6 bases, and the junction held 6 bases outside the gene matches. There are 15 residues in the CDR3. CDR1 and CDR2 (germline): SGHTA, FQGTGA. This CDR3 is CASSSTTSGRDTQYF. Written as DNA, the CDR3 is TGTGCCAGCAGTTCCACGACTAGCGGGAGGGATACGCAGTATTTT. Full variable domain (rest looked up from reference TRBV7-3 and TRBJ2-3): GAGVSQTPSNKVTEKGKYVELRCDPISGHTALYWYRQSLGQGPEFLIYFQGTGAADDSGLPNDRFFAVRPEGSVSTLKIQRTERGDSAVYLCASSSTTSGRDTQYFGPGTRLTVL.

The J gene is TRBJ2-1, the V gene TRBV28; TRBD2 agrees at 8 bases. The V gene end was trimmed by 6 bases and the J gene end by 3 bases; junction bases not matched to a gene: 13. Germline loops: CDR1 MDHEN, CDR2 SYDVKM. This CDR3 comprises 17 residues. The CDR3 DNA follows: TGTGCCAGCAGCCTGTCGCTGGTAGCGGGGATCTACAATGAGCAGTTCTTC. It codes for CASSLSLVAGIYNEQFF.

This rearrangement joins TRBV3-1 (or the pseudogene TRBV3-2) to TRBJ2-1; TRBD2 matches at 9 bases. CDR3 length: 15 amino acids. The ends lost 1 base at V and 9 bases at J; junction bases unmatched: 7. Germline loops: CDR1 LGHDT, CDR2 YNNKEL (reference sequence). In nucleotides, the CDR3 is TGTGCCAGCAGCCAAGGACTAGCGGATGGGTTTGAGCAGTTCTTC. This encodes CASSQGLADGFEQFF.

This clone is a singleton in its sample. The rearrangement joins TRBV5-1 to TRBJ2-7; a weak D match, TRBD1 (6 bases). The ends were cut back, 4 bases at V and 0 bases at J, with 14 bases in the middle. The CDR3 consists of 15 residues. Per germline, CDR1 SGHRS and CDR2 YFSETQ. CDR3 bases: TGCGCCAGCAGCCCCGGGACAACACTCTCCTACGAGCAGTACTTC. It specifies CASSPGTTLSYEQYF. Combining the CDR3 with reference TRBV5-1 and TRBJ2-7 gives the whole variable domain KAGVTQTPRYLIKTRGQQVTLSCSPISGHRSVSWYQQTPGQGLQFLFEYFSETQRNKGNFPGRFSGRQFSNSRSEMNVSTLELGDSALYLCASSPGTTLSYEQYFGPGTRLTVT.